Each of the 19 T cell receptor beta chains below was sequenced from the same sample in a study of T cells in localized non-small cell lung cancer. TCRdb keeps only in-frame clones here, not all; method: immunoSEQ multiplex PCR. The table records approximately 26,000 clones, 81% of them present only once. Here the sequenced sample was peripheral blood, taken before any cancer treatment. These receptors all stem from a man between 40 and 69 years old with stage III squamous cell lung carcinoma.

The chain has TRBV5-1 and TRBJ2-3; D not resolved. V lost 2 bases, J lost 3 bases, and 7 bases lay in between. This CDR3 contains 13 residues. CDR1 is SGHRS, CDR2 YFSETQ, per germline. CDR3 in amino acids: CASSLGMTDTQYF. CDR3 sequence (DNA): TGCGCCAGCAGCTTAGGGATGACAGATACGCAGTATTTT.

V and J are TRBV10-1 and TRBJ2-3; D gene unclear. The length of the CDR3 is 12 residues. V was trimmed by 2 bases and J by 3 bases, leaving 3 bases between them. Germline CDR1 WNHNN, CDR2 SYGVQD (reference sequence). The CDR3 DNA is TGCGCCAGCAGTGAGACAACAGATACGCAGTATTTT. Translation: CASSETTDTQYF.

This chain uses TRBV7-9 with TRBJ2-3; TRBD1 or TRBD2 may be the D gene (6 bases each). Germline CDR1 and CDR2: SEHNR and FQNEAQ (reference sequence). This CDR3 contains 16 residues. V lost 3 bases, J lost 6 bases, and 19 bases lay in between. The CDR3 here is CASSFPGEALGDTQYF. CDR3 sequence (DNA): TGTGCCAGCAGCTTCCCAGGGGAGGCTTTAGGGGATACGCAGTATTTT.

CDR3 residues: CASSSSVGVGTGELFF. In DNA form, the CDR3 reads TGTGCCAGCAGCTCCTCCGTGGGGGTTGGGACCGGGGAGCTGTTTTTT. The genes are TRBV7-9 and TRBJ2-2, with D possibly called TRBD1 or TRBD2 (5 bases each). V was cut by 4 bases and J by 5 bases, with 17 bases left in between. This CDR3 region has 16 residues. Looked up from germline, CDR1 is SEHNR and CDR2 is FQNEAQ (reference sequence).

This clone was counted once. CDR3 protein: CATSLDPSTYNEQFF. Written as DNA, the CDR3 is TGTGCCACCTCTCTGGACCCTTCAACCTACAATGAGCAGTTCTTC. The gene calls are TRBV9 and TRBJ2-1; no clear D gene. Trimming pared 9 bases from V and 2 bases from J, leaving 18 bases between. Germline CDR1 is SGDLS and CDR2 is YYNGEE. The CDR3 length is 15 residues. The full variable domain, in which reference TRBV9 and TRBJ2-1 provide the parts outside the CDR3, is DSGVTQTPKHLITATGQRVTLRCSPRSGDLSVYWYQQSLDQGLQFLIQYYNGEERAKGNILERFSAQQFPDLHSELNLSSLELGDSALYFCATSLDPSTYNEQFFGPGTRLTVL.

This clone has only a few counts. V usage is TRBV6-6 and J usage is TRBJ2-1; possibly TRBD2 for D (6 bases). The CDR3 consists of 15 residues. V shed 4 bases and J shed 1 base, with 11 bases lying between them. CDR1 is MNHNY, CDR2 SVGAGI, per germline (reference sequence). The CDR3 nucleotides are TGTGCCAGCAGTTCCCGGCGGGGTTCCTACAATGAGCAGTTCTTC. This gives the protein CASSSRRGSYNEQFF.

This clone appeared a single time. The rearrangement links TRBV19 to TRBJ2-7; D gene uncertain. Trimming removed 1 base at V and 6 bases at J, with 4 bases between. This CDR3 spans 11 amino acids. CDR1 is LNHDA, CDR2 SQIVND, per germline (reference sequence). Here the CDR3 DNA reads TGTGCCAGTAGTATAGGGCTCGAGCAGTACTTC. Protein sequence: CASSIGLEQYF.

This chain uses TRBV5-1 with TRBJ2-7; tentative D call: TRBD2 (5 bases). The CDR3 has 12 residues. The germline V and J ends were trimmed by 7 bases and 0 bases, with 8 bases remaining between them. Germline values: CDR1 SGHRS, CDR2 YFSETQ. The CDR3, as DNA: TGCGCCAGCGGTGGGAGCTCCTACGAGCAGTACTTC. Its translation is CASGGSSYEQYF.

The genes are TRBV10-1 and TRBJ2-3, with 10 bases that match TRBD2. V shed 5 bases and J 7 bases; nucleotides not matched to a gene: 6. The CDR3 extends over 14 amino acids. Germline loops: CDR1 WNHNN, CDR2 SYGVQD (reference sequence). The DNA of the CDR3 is TGCGCCAGCAGTAGCGGGGGGGCCTTATATACGCAGTATTTT. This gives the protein CASSSGGALYTQYF.

The chain's CDR3 is CASSEAGGHYGYTF. The CDR3 bases are TGTGCCAGCAGTGAGGCAGGGGGACACTATGGCTACACCTTC. The genes are TRBV6-1 and TRBJ1-2, with 7 nucleotides matching TRBD1. Per germline, CDR1 MNHNS and CDR2 SASEGT. The CDR3 sequence is 14 residues long. The V and J ends lost 3 bases and 3 bases, in that order; junction bases with no gene match: 4.

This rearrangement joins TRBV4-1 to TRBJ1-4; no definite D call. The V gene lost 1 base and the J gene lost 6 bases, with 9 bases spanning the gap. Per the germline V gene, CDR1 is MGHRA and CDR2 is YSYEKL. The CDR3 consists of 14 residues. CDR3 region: CASSQVLRDEKLFF. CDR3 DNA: TGCGCCAGCAGCCAAGTACTACGGGATGAAAAACTGTTTTTT.

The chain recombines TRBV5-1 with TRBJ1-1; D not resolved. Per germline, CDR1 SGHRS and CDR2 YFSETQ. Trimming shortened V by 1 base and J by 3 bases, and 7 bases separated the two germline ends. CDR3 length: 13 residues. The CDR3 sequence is CASSLSGDTEAFF. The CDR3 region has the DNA TGCGCCAGCAGCTTGTCGGGAGACACTGAAGCTTTCTTT.

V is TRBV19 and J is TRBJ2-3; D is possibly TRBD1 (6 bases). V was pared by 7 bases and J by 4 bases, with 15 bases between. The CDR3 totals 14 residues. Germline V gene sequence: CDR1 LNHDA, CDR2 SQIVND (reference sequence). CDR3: CASIPRQGSDTQYF. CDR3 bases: TGTGCCAGTATCCCGCGGCAGGGGTCAGATACGCAGTATTTT.

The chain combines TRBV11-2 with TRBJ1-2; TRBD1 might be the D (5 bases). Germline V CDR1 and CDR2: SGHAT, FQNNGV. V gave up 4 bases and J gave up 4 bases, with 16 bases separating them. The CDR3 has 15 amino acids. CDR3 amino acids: CASSSTRGVGYGYTF. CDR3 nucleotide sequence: TGTGCCAGCAGCTCGACGCGGGGGGTTGGCTATGGCTACACCTTC.

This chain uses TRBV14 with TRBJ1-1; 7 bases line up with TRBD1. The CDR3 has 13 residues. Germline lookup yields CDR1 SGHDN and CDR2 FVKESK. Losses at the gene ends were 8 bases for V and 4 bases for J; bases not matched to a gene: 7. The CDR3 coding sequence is TGTGCCAGCGAGCAGGGGGGGGGCACTGAAGCTTTCTTT. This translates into CASEQGGGTEAFF.

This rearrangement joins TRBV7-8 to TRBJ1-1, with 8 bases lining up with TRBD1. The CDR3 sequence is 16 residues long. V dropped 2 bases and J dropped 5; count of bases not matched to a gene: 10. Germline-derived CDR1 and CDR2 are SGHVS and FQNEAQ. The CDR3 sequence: CASSLSWTGRETEAFF. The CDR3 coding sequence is TGTGCCAGCAGCTTAAGCTGGACAGGGAGGGAAACTGAAGCTTTCTTT.

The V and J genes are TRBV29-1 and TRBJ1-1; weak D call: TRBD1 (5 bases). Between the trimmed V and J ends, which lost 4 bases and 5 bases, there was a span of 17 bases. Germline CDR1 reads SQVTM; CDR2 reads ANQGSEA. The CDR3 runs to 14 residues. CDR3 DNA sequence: TGCAGCGTTGTTGGGGTAAGGGGAGGAACTGAAGCTTTCTTT. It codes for CSVVGVRGGTEAFF.

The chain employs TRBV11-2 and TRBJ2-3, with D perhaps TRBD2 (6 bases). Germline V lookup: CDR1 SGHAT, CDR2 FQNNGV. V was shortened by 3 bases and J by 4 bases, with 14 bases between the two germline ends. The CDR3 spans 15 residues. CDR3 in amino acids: CASSFSLAQADTQYF. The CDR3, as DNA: TGTGCCAGCAGCTTTAGTCTAGCGCAGGCAGATACGCAGTATTTT.

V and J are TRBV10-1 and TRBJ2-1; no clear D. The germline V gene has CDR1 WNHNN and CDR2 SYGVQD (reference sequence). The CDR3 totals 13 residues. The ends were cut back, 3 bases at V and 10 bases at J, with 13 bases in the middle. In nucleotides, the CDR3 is TGCGCCAGCAGTGACCAGCTGTCCCAGGAGCAGTTCTTC. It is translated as CASSDQLSQEQFF.